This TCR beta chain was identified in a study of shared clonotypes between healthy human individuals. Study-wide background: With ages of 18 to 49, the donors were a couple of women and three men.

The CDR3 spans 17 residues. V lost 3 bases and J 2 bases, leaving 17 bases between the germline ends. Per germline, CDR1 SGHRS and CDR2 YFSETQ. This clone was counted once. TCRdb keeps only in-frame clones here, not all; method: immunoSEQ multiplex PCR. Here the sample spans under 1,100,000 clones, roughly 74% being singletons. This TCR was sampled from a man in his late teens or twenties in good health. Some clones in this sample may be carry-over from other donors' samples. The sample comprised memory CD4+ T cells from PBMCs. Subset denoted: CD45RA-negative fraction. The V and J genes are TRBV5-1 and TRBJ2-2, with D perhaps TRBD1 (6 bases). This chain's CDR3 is CASSSGNRASNTGELFF. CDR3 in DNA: TGCGCCAGCAGCTCGGGGAACAGGGCTAGCAACACCGGGGAGCTGTTTTTT.